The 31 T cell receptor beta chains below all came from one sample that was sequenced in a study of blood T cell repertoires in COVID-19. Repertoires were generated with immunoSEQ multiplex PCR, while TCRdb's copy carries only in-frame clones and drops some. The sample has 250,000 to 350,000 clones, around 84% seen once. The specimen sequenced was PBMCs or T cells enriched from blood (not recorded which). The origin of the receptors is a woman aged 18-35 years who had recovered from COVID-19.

The CDR3 here is CASSLVGPNTEAFF. The CDR3 region has the DNA TGCGCCAGCAGCTTGGTCGGTCCGAACACTGAAGCTTTCTTT. The genes are TRBV5-1 and TRBJ1-1; the D is unclear. This CDR3 is 14 amino acids long. The germline gives CDR1 SGHRS, CDR2 YFSETQ. The ends were cut back, 0 bases at V and 1 base at J, with 7 bases in the middle. Full variable domain (rest looked up from reference TRBV5-1 and TRBJ1-1): KAGVTQTPRYLIKTRGQQVTLSCSPISGHRSVSWYQQTPGQGLQFLFEYFSETQRNKGNFPGRFSGRQFSNSRSEMNVSTLELGDSALYLCASSLVGPNTEAFFGQGTRLTVV.

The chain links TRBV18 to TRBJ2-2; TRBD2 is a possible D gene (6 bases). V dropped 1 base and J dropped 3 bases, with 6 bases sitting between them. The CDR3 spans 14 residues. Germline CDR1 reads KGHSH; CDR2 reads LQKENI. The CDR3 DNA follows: TGTGCCAGCTCACCACGGAGGGACACCGGGGAGCTGTTTTTT. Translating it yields CASSPRRDTGELFF. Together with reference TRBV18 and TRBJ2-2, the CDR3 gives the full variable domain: NAGVMQNPRHLVRRRGQEARLRCSPMKGHSHVYWYRQLPEEGLKFMVYLQKENIIDESGMPKERFSAEFPKEGPSILRIQQVVRGDSAAYFCASSPRRDTGELFFGEGSRLTVL.

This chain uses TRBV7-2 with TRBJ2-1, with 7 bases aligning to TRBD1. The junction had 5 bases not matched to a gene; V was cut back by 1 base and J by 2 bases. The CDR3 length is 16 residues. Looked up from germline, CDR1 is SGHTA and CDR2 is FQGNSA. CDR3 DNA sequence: TGTGCCAGCAGCTTAGAGGGACAGTCCACCTACAATGAGCAGTTCTTC. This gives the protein CASSLEGQSTYNEQFF. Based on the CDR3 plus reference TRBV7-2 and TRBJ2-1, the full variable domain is GAGVSQSPSNKVTEKGKDVELRCDPISGHTALYWYRQSLGQGLEFLIYFQGNSAPDKSGLPSDRFSAERTGGSVSTLTIQRTQQEDSAVYLCASSLEGQSTYNEQFFGPGTRLTVL.

CDR3 DNA: TGCAGCGTTGATGAACGTCGCGGTGGCTACACCTTC. Its protein is CSVDERRGGYTF. This sequence joins TRBV29-1 and TRBJ1-2; D unclear. The CDR3 runs to 12 residues. The V gene's germline CDR1 is SQVTM and CDR2 ANQGSEA. The V end lost 3 bases, the J end lost 7 bases, and 12 bases lay between the germline ends.

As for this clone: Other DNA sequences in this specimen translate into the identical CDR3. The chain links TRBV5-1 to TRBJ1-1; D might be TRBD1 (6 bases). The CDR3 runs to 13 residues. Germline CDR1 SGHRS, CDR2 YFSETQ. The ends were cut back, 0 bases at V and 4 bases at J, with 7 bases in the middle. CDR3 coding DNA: TGCGCCAGCAGCTTGGCGGACAGCACTGAAGCTTTCTTT. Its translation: CASSLADSTEAFF.

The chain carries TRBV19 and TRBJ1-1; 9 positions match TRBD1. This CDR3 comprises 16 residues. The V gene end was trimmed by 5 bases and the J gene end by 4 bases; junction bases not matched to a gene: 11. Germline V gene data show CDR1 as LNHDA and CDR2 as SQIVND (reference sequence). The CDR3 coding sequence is TGTGCCAGTAGTTTTCCCCCGGGACAGGGTCCCACTGAAGCTTTCTTT. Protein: CASSFPPGQGPTEAFF.

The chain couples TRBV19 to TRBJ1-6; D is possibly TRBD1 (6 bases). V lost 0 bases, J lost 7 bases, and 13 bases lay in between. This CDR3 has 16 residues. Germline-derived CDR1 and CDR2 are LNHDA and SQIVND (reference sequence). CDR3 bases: TGTGCCAGTAGTATAGATCTAGACAGGTTCAATTCACCCCTCCACTTT. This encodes CASSIDLDRFNSPLHF.

CDR3 loop: CASCVRQSLTSGYTF. DNA of the CDR3: TGTGCCAGCTGTGTCAGGCAGTCCCTTACGAGTGGCTACACCTTC. The rearrangement joins TRBV28 to TRBJ1-2; D is unclear. The CDR3 is 15 amino acids. Germline loops: CDR1 MDHEN, CDR2 SYDVKM. Trimming removed 8 bases at V and 7 bases at J, with 23 bases between.

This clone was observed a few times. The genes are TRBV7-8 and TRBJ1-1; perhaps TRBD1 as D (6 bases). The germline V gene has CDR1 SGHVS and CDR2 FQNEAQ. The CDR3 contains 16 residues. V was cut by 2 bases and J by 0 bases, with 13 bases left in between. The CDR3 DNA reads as TGTGCCAGCAGCTTATTACAGGGCGACTTGAACACTGAAGCTTTCTTT. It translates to CASSLLQGDLNTEAFF.

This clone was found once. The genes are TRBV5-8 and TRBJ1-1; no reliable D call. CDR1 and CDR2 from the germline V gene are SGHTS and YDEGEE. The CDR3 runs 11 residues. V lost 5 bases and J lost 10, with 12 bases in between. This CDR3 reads CASRGSGGAFF. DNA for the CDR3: TGTGCCAGCAGGGGTTCTGGCGGAGCTTTCTTT.

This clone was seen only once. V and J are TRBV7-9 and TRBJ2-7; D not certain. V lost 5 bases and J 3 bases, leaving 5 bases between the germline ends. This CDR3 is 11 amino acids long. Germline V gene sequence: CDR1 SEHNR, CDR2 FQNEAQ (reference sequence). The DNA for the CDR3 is TGTGCCAGCAGCGCCAGCTACGAGCAGTACTTC. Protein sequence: CASSASYEQYF.

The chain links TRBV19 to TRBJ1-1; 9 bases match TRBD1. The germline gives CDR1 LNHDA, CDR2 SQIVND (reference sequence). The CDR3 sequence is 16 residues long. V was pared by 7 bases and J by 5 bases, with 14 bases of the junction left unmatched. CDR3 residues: CASTWGQGDGITEAFF. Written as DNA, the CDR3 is TGTGCCAGTACCTGGGGACAGGGCGATGGAATTACTGAAGCTTTCTTT.

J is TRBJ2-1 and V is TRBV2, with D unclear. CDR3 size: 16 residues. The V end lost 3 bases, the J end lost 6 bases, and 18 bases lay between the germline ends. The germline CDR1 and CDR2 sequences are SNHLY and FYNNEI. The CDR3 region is CASSDFVVGSTNEQFF. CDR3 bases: TGTGCCAGCAGTGATTTTGTAGTCGGTAGCACCAATGAGCAGTTCTTC.

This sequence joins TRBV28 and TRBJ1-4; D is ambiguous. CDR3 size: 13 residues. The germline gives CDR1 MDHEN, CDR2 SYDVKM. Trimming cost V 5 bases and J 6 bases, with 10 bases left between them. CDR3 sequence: CASSENGYEKLFF. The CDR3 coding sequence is TGTGCCAGCAGTGAAAACGGGTATGAAAAACTGTTTTTT.

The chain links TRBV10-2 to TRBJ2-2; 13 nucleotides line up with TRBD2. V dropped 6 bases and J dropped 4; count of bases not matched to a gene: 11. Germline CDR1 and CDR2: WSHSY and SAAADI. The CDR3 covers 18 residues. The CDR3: CASSLTSGRSRPTGELFF. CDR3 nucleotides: TGCGCCAGCAGCCTGACTAGCGGGAGGTCCCGCCCCACCGGGGAGCTGTTTTTT.

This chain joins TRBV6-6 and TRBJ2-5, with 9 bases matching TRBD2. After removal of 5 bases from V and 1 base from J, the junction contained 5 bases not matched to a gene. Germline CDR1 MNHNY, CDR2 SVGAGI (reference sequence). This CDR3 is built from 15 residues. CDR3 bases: TGTGCCAGCAGTAGGAGCGGGGGGTCCCAAGAGACCCAGTACTTC. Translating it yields CASSRSGGSQETQYF.

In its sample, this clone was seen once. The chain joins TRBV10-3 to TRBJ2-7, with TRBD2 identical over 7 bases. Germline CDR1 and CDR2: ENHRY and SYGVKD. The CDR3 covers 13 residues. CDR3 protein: CSSAGESIYEQYF. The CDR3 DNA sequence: TGTTCGTCGGCGGGAGAGTCGATATACGAGCAGTACTTC.

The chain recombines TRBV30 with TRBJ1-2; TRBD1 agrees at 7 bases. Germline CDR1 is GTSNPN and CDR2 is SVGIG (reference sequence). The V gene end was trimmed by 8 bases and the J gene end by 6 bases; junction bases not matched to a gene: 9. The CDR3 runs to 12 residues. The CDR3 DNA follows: TGTGCCGCCTCAGACAGGGTCGATGGCTACACCTTC. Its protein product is CAASDRVDGYTF.

CDR3 in amino acids: CASSISTGSVDYGYTF. CDR3 DNA: TGTGCCAGTAGTATCTCGACAGGGAGTGTGGACTATGGCTACACCTTC. The V and J genes are TRBV19 and TRBJ1-2; 7 bases match TRBD1. V trimming: 3 bases; J trimming: 3 bases; junction bases outside the gene matches: 10. CDR1 and CDR2 from the germline V gene are LNHDA and SQIVND (reference sequence). This CDR3 has 16 amino acids.

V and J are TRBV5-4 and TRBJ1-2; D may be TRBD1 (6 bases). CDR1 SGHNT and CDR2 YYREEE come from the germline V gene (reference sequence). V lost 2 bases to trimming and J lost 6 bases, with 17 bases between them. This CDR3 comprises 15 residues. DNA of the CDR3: TGTGCCAGCAGCTTAGGGACATTAGAGTCCAATGGCTACACCTTC. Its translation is CASSLGTLESNGYTF.

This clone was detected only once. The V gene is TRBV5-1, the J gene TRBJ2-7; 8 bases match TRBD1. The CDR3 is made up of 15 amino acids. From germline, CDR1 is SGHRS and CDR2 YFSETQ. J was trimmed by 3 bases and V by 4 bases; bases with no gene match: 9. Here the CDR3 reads CASSPPLTGVYEQYF. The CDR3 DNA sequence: TGCGCCAGCAGCCCACCCCTGACAGGGGTCTACGAGCAGTACTTC.

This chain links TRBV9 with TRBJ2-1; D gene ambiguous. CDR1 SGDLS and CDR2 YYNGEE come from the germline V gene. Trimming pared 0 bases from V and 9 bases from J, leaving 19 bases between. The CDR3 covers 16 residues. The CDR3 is CASSVAEEISFGEQFF. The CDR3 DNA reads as TGTGCCAGCAGCGTAGCTGAGGAGATTTCCTTCGGTGAGCAGTTCTTC. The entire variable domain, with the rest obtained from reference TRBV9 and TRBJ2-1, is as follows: DSGVTQTPKHLITATGQRVTLRCSPRSGDLSVYWYQQSLDQGLQFLIQYYNGEERAKGNILERFSAQQFPDLHSELNLSSLELGDSALYFCASSVAEEISFGEQFFGPGTRLTVL.

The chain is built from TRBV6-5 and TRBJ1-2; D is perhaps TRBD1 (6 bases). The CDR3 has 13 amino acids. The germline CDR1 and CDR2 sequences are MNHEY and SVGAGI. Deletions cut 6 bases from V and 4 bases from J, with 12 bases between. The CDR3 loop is CASRRGGGYGYTF. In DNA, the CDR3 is TGTGCCAGCAGAAGGGGGGGCGGCTATGGCTACACCTTC.

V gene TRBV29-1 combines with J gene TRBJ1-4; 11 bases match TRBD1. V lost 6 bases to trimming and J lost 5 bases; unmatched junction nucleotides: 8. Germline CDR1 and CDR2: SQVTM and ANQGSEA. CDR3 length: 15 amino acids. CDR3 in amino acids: CSVVDRGRRNEKLFF. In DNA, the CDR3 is TGCAGCGTCGTGGACAGGGGGCGGAGGAATGAAAAACTGTTTTTT.

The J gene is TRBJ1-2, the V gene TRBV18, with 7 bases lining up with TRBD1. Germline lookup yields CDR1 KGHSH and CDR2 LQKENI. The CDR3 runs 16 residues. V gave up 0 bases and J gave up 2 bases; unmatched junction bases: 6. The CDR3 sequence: CASSPPFRDRNYGYTF. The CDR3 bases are TGTGCCAGCTCACCACCTTTCCGGGACAGAAACTATGGCTACACCTTC.

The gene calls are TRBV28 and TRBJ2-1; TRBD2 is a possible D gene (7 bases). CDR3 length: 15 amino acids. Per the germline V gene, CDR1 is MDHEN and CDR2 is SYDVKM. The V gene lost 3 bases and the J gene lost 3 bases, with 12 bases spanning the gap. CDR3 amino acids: CASSFVGGHYNEQFF. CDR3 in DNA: TGTGCCAGCAGTTTCGTCGGGGGGCACTACAATGAGCAGTTCTTC.

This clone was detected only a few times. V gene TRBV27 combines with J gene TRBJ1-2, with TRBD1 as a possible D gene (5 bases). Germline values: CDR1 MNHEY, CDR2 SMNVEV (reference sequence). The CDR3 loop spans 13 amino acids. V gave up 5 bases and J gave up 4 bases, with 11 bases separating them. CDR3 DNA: TGTGCCAGCAGTCAACAGGCTATCTATGGCTACACCTTC. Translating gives CASSQQAIYGYTF.

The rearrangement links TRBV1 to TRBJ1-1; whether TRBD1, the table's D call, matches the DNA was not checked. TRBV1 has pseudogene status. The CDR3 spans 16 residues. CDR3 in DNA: TGCACCAGCAGCCAACCGACAGGGGGGCCGGACACTGAAGCTTTCTTT. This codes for CTSSQPTGGPDTEAFF.

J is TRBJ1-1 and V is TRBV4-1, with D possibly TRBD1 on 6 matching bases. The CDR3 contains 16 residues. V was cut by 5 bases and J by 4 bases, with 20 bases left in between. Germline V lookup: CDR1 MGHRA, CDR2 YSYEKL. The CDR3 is CASSSSVQGGGTEAFF. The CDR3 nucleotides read TGCGCCAGCAGCTCATCAGTACAGGGAGGGGGCACTGAAGCTTTCTTT.

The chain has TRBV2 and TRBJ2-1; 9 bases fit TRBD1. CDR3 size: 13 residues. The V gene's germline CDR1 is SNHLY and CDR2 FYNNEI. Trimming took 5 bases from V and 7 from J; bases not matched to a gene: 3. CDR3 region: CASSLDRGNEQFF. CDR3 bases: TGTGCCAGCAGTTTAGACAGGGGGAATGAGCAGTTCTTC.

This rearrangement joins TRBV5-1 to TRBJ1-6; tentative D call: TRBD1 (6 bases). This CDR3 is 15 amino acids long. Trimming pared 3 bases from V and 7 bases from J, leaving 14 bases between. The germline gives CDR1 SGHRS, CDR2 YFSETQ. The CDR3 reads CASSSQGAENSPLHF. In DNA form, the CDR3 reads TGCGCCAGCAGCTCACAGGGTGCGGAGAATTCACCCCTCCACTTT.